This T cell receptor (beta chain) was sequenced for a study of blood T cell repertoires in COVID-19. For the study at large: The samples span acute and convalescent COVID-19 from the United States, Italy and Spain. PBMCs, B-cell-depleted T cells, or T cells were the source of the cDNA or gDNA that made up the material.

Methods used by the authors: Amplification of reference gene primers was used by the study to estimate nucleated cell counts. Method: immunoSEQ multiplex PCR; TCRdb's copy keeps in-frame clones and lacks some. From that table come the V and J calls and clone size; the DNA was used to work out D and trimming. The sample yields more than 250,000 clones, around 90% seen once. The CDR3 length is 19 residues. V trimming: 5 bases; J trimming: 0 bases; junction bases outside the gene matches: 11. Looked up from germline, CDR1 is MDHEN and CDR2 is SYDVKM. The gene calls are TRBV28 and TRBJ1-6, with TRBD1 matching over 9 bases. This clonotype was obtained from a man aged 18 to 35 who had recovered from COVID-19. Sequencing was performed on peripheral blood. CDR3 loop: CASSGTGQGPSSYNSPLHF. CDR3 sequence (DNA): TGTGCCAGCAGTGGGACGGGACAGGGCCCTAGCTCCTATAATTCACCCCTCCACTTT.